The next 11 T cell receptor beta chains were all read from a single sample in a study of T cells in narcolepsy. The method was immunoSEQ multiplex PCR; TCRdb's version includes in-frame clones alone and lacks a portion of them. There are some 13,000 clones in the sample; about 88% occur only once, and over 1.5% lies in the top ten. Sequenced input: CD45RA- memory CD4+ T cells from PBMCs. Receptors were obtained from a human donor with narcolepsy.

The chain has TRBV5-1 and TRBJ1-5, with a weak D call TRBD1 (5 bases). The V and J ends lost 2 bases and 3 bases respectively, with 9 bases between them. The CDR3 consists of 14 residues. Germline assignment: CDR1 SGHRS and CDR2 YFSETQ. The CDR3 sequence is CASSLGGTNQPQHF. The CDR3 nucleotides read TGCGCCAGCAGCTTAGGAGGGACCAATCAGCCCCAGCATTTT.

J is TRBJ2-3 and V is TRBV9; 9 nucleotides match TRBD2. V shed 4 bases and J 3 bases; nucleotides not matched to a gene: 3. The CDR3 spans 14 residues. CDR1 is SGDLS, CDR2 YYNGEE, per germline. The CDR3 loop is CASSRAGGTDTQYF. The DNA of the CDR3 is TGTGCCAGCAGCAGGGCGGGAGGGACAGATACGCAGTATTTT.

This clone came up once. The rearrangement links TRBV20-1 to TRBJ1-2; weak D call: TRBD1 (5 bases). V lost 3 bases, J lost 4 bases, and 6 bases lay in between. CDR1 and CDR2 (germline): DFQATT, SNEGSKA (reference sequence). The length of the CDR3 is 11 residues. CDR3 DNA: TGCAGTGCTAGGGACATCTATGGCTACACCTTC. This codes for CSARDIYGYTF.

The gene calls are TRBV9 and TRBJ1-1, with 7 bases matching TRBD1. The junction had 8 bases not matched to a gene; V was cut back by 4 bases and J by 8 bases. Germline lookup yields CDR1 SGDLS and CDR2 YYNGEE. The CDR3 consists of 13 residues. CDR3 DNA: TGTGCCAGCAGCCCCCACGGGACAGCGGAAGCTTTCTTT. Protein product: CASSPHGTAEAFF.

Concerning this clone: A read error may account for a junction end that differs from germline. The CDR3 reads CASSEPPRIQPF. CDR3 sequence (DNA): TGTGCCAGCAGTGAACCTCCCCGAATACAACCTTTT. The gene calls are TRBV6-5 and TRBJ1-1; D is uncertain. Germline V lookup: CDR1 MNHEY, CDR2 SVGAGI. This CDR3 is 12 amino acids long.

The chain couples TRBV27 to TRBJ2-5; perhaps TRBD2 as D (6 bases). V was pared by 3 bases and J by 5 bases, with 16 bases between. Germline V gives CDR1 MNHEY, CDR2 SMNVEV (reference sequence). This CDR3 has 15 amino acids. CDR3 loop: CASSFGVGTVETQYF. The CDR3 DNA sequence: TGTGCCAGCAGTTTCGGGGTTGGGACTGTGGAGACCCAGTACTTC.

This clone has just one count. CDR3 coding DNA: TGTGCCAGCAGAAATCAGGGTTCGGAGACCCAGTACTTC. It translates to CASRNQGSETQYF. The gene calls are TRBV11-2 and TRBJ2-5; D possibly corresponds to TRBD1 (5 bases). The CDR3 has 13 amino acids. The germline CDR1 and CDR2 sequences are SGHAT and FQNNGV. The germline V and J ends were trimmed by 6 bases and 5 bases, with 13 bases remaining between them.

The V and J genes are TRBV27 and TRBJ2-7, with TRBD2 as a possible D gene (5 bases). The CDR3 runs 13 residues. V lost 5 bases, J lost 7 bases, and 15 bases lay in between. CDR1 is MNHEY and CDR2 is SMNVEV in the germline V gene (reference sequence). The CDR3: CASSLAGRWEQYF. The DNA for the CDR3 is TGTGCCAGCAGTCTCGCGGGCCGTTGGGAGCAGTACTTC.

The genes are TRBV19 and TRBJ2-1; no clear D gene. V lost 7 bases to trimming and J lost 4 bases, with 5 bases between them. CDR3 length equals 11 residues. CDR1 LNHDA and CDR2 SQIVND come from the germline V gene (reference sequence). The CDR3 sequence is CASNTYNEQFF. In nucleotides, the CDR3 is TGTGCCAGTAACACGTACAATGAGCAGTTCTTC. Full variable domain (rest looked up from reference TRBV19 and TRBJ2-1): DGGITQSPKYLFRKEGQNVTLSCEQNLNHDAMYWYRQDPGQGLRLIYYSQIVNDFQKGDIAEGYSVSREKKESFPLTVTSAQKNPTAFYLCASNTYNEQFFGPGTRLTVL.

This chain links TRBV19 with TRBJ1-1; the D gene is possibly TRBD1 (6 bases). Per germline, CDR1 LNHDA and CDR2 SQIVND (reference sequence). V was shortened by 7 bases and J by 1 base, with 10 bases between the two germline ends. The CDR3 totals 13 residues. The CDR3 sequence is CASTTTGNTEAFF. In DNA form, the CDR3 reads TGTGCCAGTACCACGACAGGGAACACTGAAGCTTTCTTT.

This chain joins TRBV6-1 and TRBJ1-1; perhaps TRBD1 as D (6 bases). Trimming stripped 1 base from V and 3 bases from J, with 30 bases between. The V gene's germline CDR1 is MNHNS and CDR2 SASEGT. The CDR3 has 21 residues. The CDR3 reads CASSEEGGEGRLEKWDTEAFF. CDR3 nucleotide sequence: TGTGCCAGCAGTGAAGAAGGGGGGGAGGGCAGGCTAGAAAAATGGGACACTGAAGCTTTCTTT.